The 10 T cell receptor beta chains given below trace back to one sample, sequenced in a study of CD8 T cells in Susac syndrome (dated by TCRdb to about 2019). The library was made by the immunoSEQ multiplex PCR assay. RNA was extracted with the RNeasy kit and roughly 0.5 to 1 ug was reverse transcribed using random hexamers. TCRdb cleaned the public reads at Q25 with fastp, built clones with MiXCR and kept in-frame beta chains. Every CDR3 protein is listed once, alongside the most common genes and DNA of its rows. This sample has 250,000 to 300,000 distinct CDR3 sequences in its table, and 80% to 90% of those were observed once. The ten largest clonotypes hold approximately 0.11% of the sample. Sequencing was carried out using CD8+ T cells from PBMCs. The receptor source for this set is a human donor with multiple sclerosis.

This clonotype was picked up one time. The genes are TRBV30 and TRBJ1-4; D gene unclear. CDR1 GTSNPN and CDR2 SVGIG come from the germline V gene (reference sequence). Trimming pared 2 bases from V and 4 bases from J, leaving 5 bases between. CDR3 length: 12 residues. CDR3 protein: CAWSHGNEKLFF. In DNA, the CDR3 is TGTGCCTGGAGTCACGGTAATGAAAAACTGTTTTTT.

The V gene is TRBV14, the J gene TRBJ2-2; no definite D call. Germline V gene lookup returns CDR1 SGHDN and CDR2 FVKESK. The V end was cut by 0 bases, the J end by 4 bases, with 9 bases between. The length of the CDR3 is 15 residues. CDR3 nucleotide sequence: TGTGCCAGCAGCCAAGAGCGGTGGCCCACCGGGGAGCTGTTTTTT. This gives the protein CASSQERWPTGELFF.

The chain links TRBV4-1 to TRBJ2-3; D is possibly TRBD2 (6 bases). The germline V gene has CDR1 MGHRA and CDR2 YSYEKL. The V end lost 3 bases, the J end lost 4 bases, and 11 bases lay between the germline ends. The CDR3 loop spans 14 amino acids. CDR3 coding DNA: TGCGCCAGCAGCCAGGTTGGGAGGCCAGATACGCAGTATTTT. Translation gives CASSQVGRPDTQYF.

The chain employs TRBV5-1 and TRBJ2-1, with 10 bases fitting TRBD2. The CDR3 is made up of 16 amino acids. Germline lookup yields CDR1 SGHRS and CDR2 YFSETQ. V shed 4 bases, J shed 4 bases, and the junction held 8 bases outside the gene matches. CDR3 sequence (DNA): TGCGCCAGCAGCACAGCGGGAGGGGCACCTTACAATGAGCAGTTCTTC. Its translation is CASSTAGGAPYNEQFF.

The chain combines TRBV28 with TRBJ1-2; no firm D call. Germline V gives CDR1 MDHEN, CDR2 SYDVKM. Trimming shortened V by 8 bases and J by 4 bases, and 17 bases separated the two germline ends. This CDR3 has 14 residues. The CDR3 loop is CASRRQDEAYGYTF. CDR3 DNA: TGTGCCAGCCGACGGCAGGATGAGGCCTATGGCTACACCTTC.

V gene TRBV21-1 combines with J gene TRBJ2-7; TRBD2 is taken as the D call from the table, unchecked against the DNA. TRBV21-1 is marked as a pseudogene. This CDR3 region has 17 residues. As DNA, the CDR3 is TGTGCCAGCAGCAACAACCTTAGGGGCCTAGCATCCTACGAGCAGTACTTC. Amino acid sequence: CASSNNLRGLASYEQYF.

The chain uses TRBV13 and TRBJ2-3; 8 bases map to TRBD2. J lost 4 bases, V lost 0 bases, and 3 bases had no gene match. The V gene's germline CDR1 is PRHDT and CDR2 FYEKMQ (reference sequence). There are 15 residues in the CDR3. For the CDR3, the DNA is TGTGCCAGCAGCTTAGGGGGACTAGACGCAGATACGCAGTATTTT. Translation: CASSLGGLDADTQYF.

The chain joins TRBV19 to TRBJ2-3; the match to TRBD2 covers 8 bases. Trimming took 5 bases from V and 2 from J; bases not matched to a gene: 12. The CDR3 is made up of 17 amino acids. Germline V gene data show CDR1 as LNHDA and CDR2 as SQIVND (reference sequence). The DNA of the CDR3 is TGTGCCAGTAGTCCCAGCGGGGGTTTCATGCTCACAGATACGCAGTATTTT. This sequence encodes CASSPSGGFMLTDTQYF.

The CDR3 sequence is CASRPSGTGSYEQYF. CDR3 sequence (DNA): TGTGCCAGCAGGCCCTCCGGGACAGGGAGTTACGAGCAGTACTTC. This rearrangement joins TRBV12-3 or TRBV12-4 to TRBJ2-7; 9 positions agree with TRBD1. The junction had 10 bases not matched to a gene; V was cut back by 6 bases and J by 4 bases. The CDR3 has 15 amino acids.

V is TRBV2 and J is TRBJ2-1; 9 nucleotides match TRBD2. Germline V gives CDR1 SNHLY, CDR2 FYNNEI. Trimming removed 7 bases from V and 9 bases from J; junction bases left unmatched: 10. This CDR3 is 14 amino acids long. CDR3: CASTGTSSRGEQFF. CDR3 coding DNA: TGTGCCAGCACCGGGACTAGCAGTCGGGGTGAGCAGTTCTTC.